The T cell receptor (beta chain) described here comes from a study of T cell clusters in autoimmune cytopenias. Overall study findings and caveats: TRB repertoire shifts in secondary cytopenia and chronic lymphocytic leukemia mostly reflected lymphoma, not autoimmunity.

Multiplex touch-down PCR amplified TRB using TRB-A and TRB-B pools in one tube. TCRdb reprocessed the multiplex PCR reads and stores each CDR3 protein as one record, lacking DNA. The specimen's table records about 6,900 distinct CDR3 sequences. Each sample's input was about 250 ng genomic DNA, 38,000 or so genome equivalents. Note on this clonotype: Its antigen is as yet unknown.

These data were also reused for a study on T cell repertoires in aging, cancer and after chemotherapy. That paper notes: Healthy donors lost TCR diversity with age mainly through richness, cancer patients through richness and evenness.

This clonotype originated in a human donor in good health. The specimen sequenced was peripheral blood.

CDR3 sequence: CASSLSGTGREQYF. This rearrangement joins TRBV12-3 or TRBV12-4 to TRBJ2-7; TCRdb's D call, TRBD1, is unchecked because there is no DNA. The CDR3 contains 14 residues.